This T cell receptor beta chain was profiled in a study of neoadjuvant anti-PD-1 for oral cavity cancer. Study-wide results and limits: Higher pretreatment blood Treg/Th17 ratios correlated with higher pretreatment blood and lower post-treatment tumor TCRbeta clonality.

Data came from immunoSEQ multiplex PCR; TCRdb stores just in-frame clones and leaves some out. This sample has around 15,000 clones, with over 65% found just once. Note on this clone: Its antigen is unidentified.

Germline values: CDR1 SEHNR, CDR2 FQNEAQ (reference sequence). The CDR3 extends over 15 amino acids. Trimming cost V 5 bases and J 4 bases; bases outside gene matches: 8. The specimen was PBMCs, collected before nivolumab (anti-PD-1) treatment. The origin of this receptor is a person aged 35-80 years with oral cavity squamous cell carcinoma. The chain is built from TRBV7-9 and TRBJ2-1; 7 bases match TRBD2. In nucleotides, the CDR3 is TGTGCCAGCAGCCCCACGGCGGGAGTTTACAATGAGCAGTTCTTC. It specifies CASSPTAGVYNEQFF.